A selection of T cell receptor beta chains follows, all from one sample in a study of T-cell memory formation after mild COVID-19. TCRdb re-called the 5' RACE reads through MiXCR, storing one row per CDR3 protein. Among 65,000 to 100,000 distinct CDR3 sequences listed, 9.5% to 15% were seen once. The sequenced sample was PBMCs or a T cell subset sorted from them (not recorded which). Receptors were obtained from a man aged 18 to 35 who had mild COVID-19 (a few samples of this study predate the infection). Cell type and time point are not known. Each CDR3 is given with its conserved first and last residue. The order of the fields is J gene, D gene, V gene, clone size, CDR3 protein, CDR3 DNA. The D gene is left open where the match is weak. Clone sizes are given selectively: once, few, many, or a class where the clone is expanded.

TRBJ1-5 TRBD1 TRBV4-3 few CASSQVTGGGNQPQHF TGCGCCAGCAGCCAAGTGACAGGGGGCGGCAATCAGCCCCAGCATTTT
TRBJ1-6 . TRBV6-2/TRBV6-3 . CASSYGTRNSPLHF TGTGCCAGCAGTTACGGGACCAGAAATTCACCCCTCCACTTT
TRBJ1-2 TRBD1 TRBV20-1 . CSARDQGDIYGYTF TGCAGTGCTAGAGATCAGGGGGATATCTATGGCTACACCTTC
TRBJ2-1 TRBD2 TRBV19 . CASSLTILAGYNEQFF TGTGCCAGTAGTCTCACCATACTAGCGGGATACAATGAGCAGTTCTTC
TRBJ2-7 TRBD2 TRBV6-2/TRBV6-3 many CASSYSRTSGAYEQYF TGTGCCAGCAGTTACTCGAGGACTAGCGGGGCCTACGAGCAGTACTTC
TRBJ2-6 . TRBV20-1 . CSAREGTGPLRGANVLTF TGCAGTGCTAGAGAGGGGACTGGACCGTTGAGAGGGGCCAACGTCCTGACTTTC
TRBJ2-5 TRBD2 TRBV7-6 . CASSLVAGRYQETQYF TGTGCCAGCAGCTTGGTAGCGGGGCGTTACCAAGAGACCCAGTACTTC
TRBJ1-2 . TRBV7-9 . CASSSRRPAGSNYGYTF TGTGCCAGCAGCTCCAGGCGCCCGGCAGGGTCTAACTATGGCTACACCTTC
TRBJ1-2 . TRBV9 . CASSVVVGGAGNGYTF TGTGCCAGCAGCGTAGTAGTGGGGGGGGCAGGTAACGGCTACACCTTC
TRBJ1-5 TRBD1 TRBV9 . CASSVGTGNQPQHF TGTGCCAGCAGCGTAGGGACAGGGAATCAGCCCCAGCATTTT
TRBJ1-2 . TRBV5-1 few CASRDSYGYTF TGCGCCAGCAGGGATAGCTATGGCTACACCTTC
TRBJ1-2 TRBD1 TRBV27 . CASGQGWQGYGYTF TGTGCCAGTGGACAGGGCTGGCAAGGCTATGGCTACACCTTC
TRBJ2-5 . TRBV29-1 few CSVEDLPRTQYF TGCAGCGTTGAAGATCTGCCGAGGACCCAGTACTTC
TRBJ1-2 TRBD1 TRBV7-9 few CASSWGTGTSYGYTF TGTGCCAGCAGCTGGGGGACAGGGACAAGCTATGGCTACACCTTC
TRBJ1-1 . TRBV6-5 . CASSPAGREAFF TGTGCCAGCAGTCCCGCCGGGCGTGAAGCTTTCTTT
TRBJ2-1 . TRBV28 . CASGLGENEQFF TGTGCCAGCGGTCTGGGGGAGAATGAGCAGTTCTTC
TRBJ2-1 . TRBV7-3 few CASSLSVGWSYNEQFF TGTGCCAGCAGCTTAAGCGTGGGGTGGAGCTACAATGAGCAGTTCTTC
TRBJ2-3 . TRBV9 few CASSVADTQYF TGTGCCAGCAGCGTAGCAGATACGCAGTATTTT
TRBJ2-1 . TRBV7-8 . CVSSLEGLGRFF TGTGTCAGCAGCTTAGAGGGGTTGGGCCGGTTCTTC
TRBJ2-1 . TRBV4-1 . CASSPEIFYNEQFF TGCGCCAGCAGCCCTGAGATTTTCTACAATGAGCAGTTCTTC
TRBJ2-1 . TRBV9 . CASSGDGGEQFF TGTGCCAGCAGCGGGGACGGCGGTGAGCAGTTCTTC
TRBJ1-1 . TRBV5-1 few CASSLLKRQGPTEAFF TGCGCCAGCAGCTTGCTTAAGAGGCAGGGGCCCACTGAAGCTTTCTTT
TRBJ2-7 TRBD1 TRBV29-1 few CSVDQTGDYEQYF TGCAGCGTTGACCAAACAGGGGACTACGAGCAGTACTTC
TRBJ1-6 . TRBV7-9 . CASSSQTPLHF TGTGCCAGCAGCTCCCAGACACCCCTCCACTTT
TRBJ2-3 . TRBV14 few CASSHADTQYF TGTGCCAGCAGCCACGCAGATACGCAGTATTTT
TRBJ2-3 TRBD1 TRBV28 . CASSYGQGVEIYTQYF TGTGCCAGCAGTTACGGACAGGGCGTGGAAATATATACGCAGTATTTT
TRBJ2-7 . TRBV15 . CATSPRGFEQYF TGTGCCACCTCTCCGCGAGGATTCGAGCAGTACTTC
TRBJ2-3 TRBD2 TRBV6-5 . CASSWGLAGVTDTQYF TGTGCCAGCAGTTGGGGACTAGCGGGAGTGACAGATACGCAGTATTTT
TRBJ2-3 . TRBV7-6 . CASSGGSIFKDTQYF TGTGCCAGCAGCGGTGGATCTATTTTCAAAGATACGCAGTATTTT
TRBJ1-1 TRBD1 TRBV5-1 few CASSLGYRGHDTEAFF TGCGCCAGCAGCCTGGGGTACAGGGGCCATGACACTGAAGCTTTCTTT
TRBJ2-3 . TRBV28 . CASSLMTGRDGTDTQYF TGTGCCAGCAGTCTAATGACAGGGAGGGACGGCACAGATACGCAGTATTTT
TRBJ1-1 TRBD1 TRBV6-5 few CASSAGGNTEAFF TGTGCCAGCAGCGCAGGGGGAAACACTGAAGCTTTCTTT
TRBJ2-1 . TRBV7-9 . CASSSGPPVFEQFF TGTGCCAGCAGCTCGGGGCCCCCAGTCTTCGAGCAGTTCTTC